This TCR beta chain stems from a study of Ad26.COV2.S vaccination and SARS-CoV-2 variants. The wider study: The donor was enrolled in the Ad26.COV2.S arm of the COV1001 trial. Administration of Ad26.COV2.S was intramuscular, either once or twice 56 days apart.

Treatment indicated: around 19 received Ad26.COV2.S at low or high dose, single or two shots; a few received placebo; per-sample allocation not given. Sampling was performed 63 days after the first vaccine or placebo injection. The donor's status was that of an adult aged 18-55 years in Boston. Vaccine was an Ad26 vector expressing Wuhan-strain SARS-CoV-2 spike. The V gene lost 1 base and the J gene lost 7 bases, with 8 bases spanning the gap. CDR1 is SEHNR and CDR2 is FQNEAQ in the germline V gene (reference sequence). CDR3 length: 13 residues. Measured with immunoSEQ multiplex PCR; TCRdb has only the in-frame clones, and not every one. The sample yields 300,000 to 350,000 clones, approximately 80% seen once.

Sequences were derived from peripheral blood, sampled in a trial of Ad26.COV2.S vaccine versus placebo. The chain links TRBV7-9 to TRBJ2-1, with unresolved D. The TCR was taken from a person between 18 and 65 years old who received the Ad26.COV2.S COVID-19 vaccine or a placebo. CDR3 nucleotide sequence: TGTGCCAGCAGCTTAGGAGTGGGAAATGAGCAGTTCTTC. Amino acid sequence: CASSLGVGNEQFF. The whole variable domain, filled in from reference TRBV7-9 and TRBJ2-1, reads DTGVSQNPRHKITKRGQNVTFRCDPISEHNRLYWYRQTLGQGPEFLTYFQNEAQLEKSRLLSDRFSAERPKGSFSTLEIQRTEQGDSAMYLCASSLGVGNEQFFGPGTRLTVL.